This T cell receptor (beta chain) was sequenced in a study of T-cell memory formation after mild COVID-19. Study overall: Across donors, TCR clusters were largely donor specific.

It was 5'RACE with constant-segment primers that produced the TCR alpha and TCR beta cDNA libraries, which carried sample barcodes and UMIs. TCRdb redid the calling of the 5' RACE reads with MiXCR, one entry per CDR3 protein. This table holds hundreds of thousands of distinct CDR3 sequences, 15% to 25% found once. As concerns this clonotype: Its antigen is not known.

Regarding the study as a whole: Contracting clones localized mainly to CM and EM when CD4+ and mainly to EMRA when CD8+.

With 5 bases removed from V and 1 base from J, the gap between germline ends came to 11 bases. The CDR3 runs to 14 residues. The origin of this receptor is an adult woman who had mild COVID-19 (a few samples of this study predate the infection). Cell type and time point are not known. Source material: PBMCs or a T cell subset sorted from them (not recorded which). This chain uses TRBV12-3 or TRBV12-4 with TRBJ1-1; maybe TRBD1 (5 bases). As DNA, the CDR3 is TGTGCCAGCAGTCAAAGGGGCCGGAACACTGAAGCTTTCTTT. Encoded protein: CASSQRGRNTEAFF.